Presented here are 7 T cell receptor beta chains from one specimen sequenced in a study of PD-1 blockade in classical Hodgkin lymphoma. As for time point: cycle 4 day 1 (C4D1), after more than 5 weeks of nivolumab. All patients relapsed after autologous stem cell transplantation, and brentuximab vedotin exposure varied. Only in-frame clones appear in the TCRdb table, and some are missing; sequencing was by immunoSEQ multiplex PCR. The sample comprises around 60,000 clones, about 85% of which are singletons, and about 8% rests with the top ten. The specimen was peripheral blood mononuclear cells (PBMCs), collected before the fourth cycle of nivolumab. The receptors here all came from a human donor with classical Hodgkin lymphoma.

CDR3 sequence reads: CASSFDRTGGYTF. The CDR3 DNA is TGTGCCAGCAGCTTCGACCGGACGGGGGGCTACACCTTC. V is TRBV7-6 and J is TRBJ1-2, with no clear D. Between the trimmed V and J ends, which lost 3 bases and 8 bases, there was a span of 13 bases. CDR3 length: 13 residues. Germline values: CDR1 SGHVS, CDR2 FNYEAQ.

The V call is TRBV5-8, the J call TRBJ2-5, with D unclear. Germline V CDR1 and CDR2: SGHTS, YDEGEE. Between the trimmed V and J ends, which lost 2 bases and 3 bases, there was a span of 11 bases. The CDR3 extends over 14 amino acids. The CDR3 nucleotides are TGTGCCAGCAGCTTTGGCCGGCTTAAAGAGACCCAGTACTTC. Amino acids: CASSFGRLKETQYF.

The rearrangement links TRBV11-1 to TRBJ1-2, with 10 bases identical to TRBD1. The CDR3 is 16 amino acids. V dropped 5 bases and J dropped 6; count of bases not matched to a gene: 12. Germline-derived CDR1 and CDR2 are SGHAT and FQDESV (reference sequence). CDR3 region: CASSNRDRGRENGYTF. CDR3 bases: TGTGCCAGCAGCAACCGGGACAGGGGACGTGAGAATGGCTACACCTTC.

The V gene is TRBV7-2, the J gene TRBJ2-7; unclear D gene. V lost 0 bases and J lost 7, with 4 bases in between. The CDR3 length is 11 residues. CDR1 and CDR2 (germline): SGHTA, FQGNSA. The CDR3 is CASSLALEQYF. The CDR3 DNA follows: TGTGCCAGCAGCTTAGCCCTGGAGCAGTACTTC.

CDR3 sequence: CASSIPSGIPSNQPQHF. As DNA, the CDR3 is TGTGCCAGTAGTATCCCATCGGGGATTCCTAGCAATCAGCCCCAGCATTTT. This chain joins TRBV19 and TRBJ1-5; D not certain. The V and J ends lost 3 bases and 0 bases respectively, with 15 bases between them. The germline gives CDR1 LNHDA, CDR2 SQIVND (reference sequence). The CDR3 loop spans 17 amino acids.

The chain has TRBV5-1 and TRBJ2-1; D might be TRBD1 (5 bases). Trimming left V 1 base short and J 10 bases short, with 15 bases between. CDR1 is SGHRS and CDR2 is YFSETQ in the germline V gene. The CDR3 has 14 residues. The CDR3 DNA reads TGCGCCAGCAGCTTGCAAGCAGGGAAAGACGAGCAGTTCTTC. It yields the protein CASSLQAGKDEQFF.

V and J are TRBV19 and TRBJ2-5; 9 positions match TRBD2. The germline gives CDR1 LNHDA, CDR2 SQIVND (reference sequence). The CDR3 consists of 16 residues. V trimming: 3 bases; J trimming: 2 bases; junction bases outside the gene matches: 7. In nucleotides, the CDR3 is TGTGCCAGTAGTATGGCCGGACTAGCGTCACAAGAGACCCAGTACTTC. Its translation is CASSMAGLASQETQYF.